The entry below gives a single TCR beta chain sequence along with its context. Only one count was recorded for this clone. The specificity of this receptor is unknown. No base quality values were provided; no much bigger clone lies one nucleotide off. Using the deep immunoSEQ assay, multiplex PCR amplified TCR CDR3 regions from genomic DNA. For each cell subset, the extracted genomic DNA was distributed evenly across all wells of several immunoSEQ 96-well plates, and each plate served as one replicate. For sorted subsets, approximately 210 ng genomic DNA, equal to tens of thousands of T cell genomes, was loaded into each replicate PCR. The purified libraries were quantified using a Qubit 3.0 fluorometer, sized with a Bioanalyzer 2100, and then quantified again using the KAPA Library Quantification kit. Each immunoSEQ 96-well plate was sequenced on its own single-read 150-cycle Illumina NextSeq 550 flow cell. In the source study's methods: Because only junctional sequences without quality scores were contained in the immunoSEQ output, filtering matching that applied to full-length reads could not be performed. Sequences were annotated with PyIR, a Python wrapper for IgBLAST v1.9, using IMGT germline references to assign V/J genes and CDR3. Any read was removed if the V/J assignment was weak (E-value above 1e-6), the CDR3 was missing, or the read contained stop codons, out-of-frame junctions, or ambiguous translated residues. V3J clonotypes were defined as sequences sharing an identical inferred V gene, J gene, and CDR3 amino acid sequence. Percentage overlap between repertoires was computed as shared unique clonotypes divided by the size of the smaller repertoire. Repertoire richness was assessed with RTK rarefaction, the Chao1 estimator, and Recon v2.1 estimates of unobserved clonotypes. Generation probabilities were computed with OLGA for all TCRbeta clonotypes obtained by the gDNA method from several donors. Entries here come from immuneACCESS through TCRdb and include only in-frame sequences with V and J called. Some clones fail to appear in such tables; in the studies checked, an unresolved V gene covers under half of the shortfall, and the cause of the remainder is unknown. That table gives V, J and clone size, and the DNA gave D and trimming. The sample table contains approximately 2,300,000 clones; only one count was recorded for under 95% of them. Around 0.4% of the sample rests with the top ten.

These data belong to a study of shared clonotypes between healthy human individuals (dated by TCRdb to 2018 to 2020). With regard to the full study: A couple of women and three men aged 18 to 49 years were included in the cohort. Per donor, three plates each were used for CD4 naive and CD4 memory, two for CD8 naive, and one for CD8 memory. To estimate repertoire size and how much clonotypes are shared between individuals, the study performed deep sequencing of blood TCR repertoires from 4 to 6 healthy adults. To increase sequencing depth and limit assay-specific biases, TCR repertoire library preparation and sequencing were carried out by different laboratories using diverse techniques. Between about 0.94 and 8.9 billion PBMCs per donor were obtained by leukapheresis. The paper's findings and limits, for the study overall: Estimated clonotype richness was generally larger for naive than for memory subsets. Incomplete sequencing was indicated by rarefaction of sorted-subset datasets, despite the large sequencing depth. Sampling was restricted to blood, and TCR repertoires in tissue are likely to differ from TCR repertoires in blood. Because the study included a small number of donors, the genetic and exposure-history diversity represented was limited. Pairwise subsampling indicated that sequencing depth was expected to affect the degree of clonotype sharing among donors. Sharing across four donors was observed for around 5% of naive CD4, over 3% of naive CD8, over 2% of memory CD4, and around 0.42% of memory CD8 clonotypes. Higher generation probabilities were observed for clonotypes shared by all four sorted-subset donors than for non-shared clonotypes.

Donors were healthy HIV-negative adults with no recently reported acute infections or vaccinations. Only Caucasian adults living in Nashville, Tennessee, USA were represented among the donors. Magnetic negative selection was used to enrich CD4+ T cells, after which naive cells were positively selected on CD45RA and the negative fraction became the memory subset. Blood was obtained by leukapheresis, after which PBMCs were separated by Ficoll-Histopaque density gradient centrifugation and cryopreserved in liquid nitrogen vapor phase. Analytical flow cytometry was used to check the purity and quantity of each magnetically sorted T cell population. From each sorted fraction, genomic DNA was isolated and quantified by UV absorbance on a Nanodrop 2000c. The sample was naive CD4+ T cells from PBMCs. What this sample's cell subset or site label stands for: CD45RA+ positively selected. This receptor was taken from a man younger than 30 in good health. Some clones in this sample may be carry-over from other donors' samples.

In nucleotides, the sequence is TGTGCCAGCAGCCAAGATAGGAATGGGGTCCGATACGAGCAGTACTTC. The encoded protein is CASSQDRNGVRYEQYF. Recombination linked TRBV14 to TRBJ2-7, with the D gene uncertain. Counted from cysteine to phenylalanine, this CDR3 has 16 amino acids. Just the 48-base CDR3 DNA is kept, in frame starting at base 1. V lost 0 bases and J lost 4 bases; the stretch between them is 16 bases long. CDR1 and CDR2 (SGHDN, FVKESK) derive from the germline V gene.